Listed below are T cell receptor beta chains from one sample, sequenced in a study of blood T cells in healthy people across ages. From the 5' RACE reads, TCRdb called clonotypes with MiXCR, one entry per CDR3 protein. This sample yields about 760,000 distinct CDR3 sequences, of which roughly three fifths are seen a single time; roughly 24% belongs to the top ten. Sequencing was carried out using blood. These receptors originate from a man between 40 and 49 years old in good health. CDR3s include the opening cysteine and the closing phenylalanine or tryptophan. The D gene is left open where the match is weak. Only some rows state a clone size, as once, few, many or a class for expanded clones.

V gene	clone size	J gene	D gene	CDR3 DNA	CDR3 protein
TRBV28	NA	TRBJ2-7	NA	TGTGCCAGCAGGTCCCCTAGGGCACCCTACGAGCAGTACTTC	CASRSPRAPYEQYF
TRBV29-1	few	TRBJ1-1	NA	TGCAGCGTTACCACCACTGAAGCTTTCTTT	CSVTTTEAFF
TRBV6-1	once	TRBJ2-7	NA	TGTGCCAGCAGTGAAGCGACCCTCTACGAGCAGTACTTC	CASSEATLYEQYF
TRBV5-6	many	TRBJ2-7	TRBD1	TGTGCCAGCAGGGGGACAGGGACGGAGCCTAACGAGCAGTACTTC	CASRGTGTEPNEQYF
TRBV5-1	NA	TRBJ2-7	NA	TGCGCCAGCAGGCAAGCTGGGACTTTGAGTTACGAGCAGTACTTC	CASRQAGTLSYEQYF
TRBV5-5	NA	TRBJ2-1	TRBD1	TGTGCCAGCAGCTTGGCTCCTCCAGGGGGCGCTTCCTACAATGAGCAGTTCTTC	CASSLAPPGGASYNEQFF
TRBV3-1	NA	TRBJ1-2	TRBD1	TGTGCCAGCAGCCAAGCCCCAGCGACAGGGGACTATGGCTACACCTTC	CASSQAPATGDYGYTF
TRBV7-2	NA	TRBJ2-1	NA	TGTGCCAGCAGCTCTCTGGGCAGGGGAAATGCCTACAATGAGCAGTTCTTC	CASSSLGRGNAYNEQFF
TRBV29-1	NA	TRBJ2-3	NA	TGCAGCGGCGGGGAGGGGGCCGTCGAAGATACGCAGTATTTT	CSGGEGAVEDTQYF
TRBV20-1	NA	TRBJ2-2	NA	TGCAGTGCCCGGCGGGACTCCCGTGTTTCCGGGGAGCTGTTTTTT	CSARRDSRVSGELFF
TRBV28	NA	TRBJ2-1	NA	TGTGCCAGCAGTTTAGGGACGGTCTGGATAGAGCAGTTCTTC	CASSLGTVWIEQFF
TRBV9	NA	TRBJ2-7	NA	TGTGCCAGCAGCGTAGGTTGGGGGGCATCCTACGAGCAGTACTTC	CASSVGWGASYEQYF
TRBV20-1	NA	TRBJ1-2	NA	TGCAGCGCATACGCAAGTACAGGCTATGGCTACACCTTC	CSAYASTGYGYTF
TRBV10-2	NA	TRBJ2-5	TRBD1	TGCGCCAGCAGTGCAGGGGGTTGGGAAGTCGAGACCCAGTACTTC	CASSAGGWEVETQYF
TRBV29-1	NA	TRBJ1-4	NA	TGCAGCGTCGATGCCTCAGGGTATAATGAAAAACTGTTTTTT	CSVDASGYNEKLFF
TRBV9	NA	TRBJ1-2	NA	TGTGCCAGCAGCGGTTTACAGAATAGCTACACCTTC	CASSGLQNSYTF
TRBV11-2	many	TRBJ2-1	TRBD2	TGTGCCAGCAACCAAGGACTAGCGGGGTTTAATGAGCAGTTCTTC	CASNQGLAGFNEQFF
TRBV12-3/TRBV12-4	NA	TRBJ1-2	TRBD1	TGTACCAGCAGTCCCGGGACAGCGGGCTATGGCTACACCTTC	CTSSPGTAGYGYTF
TRBV7-8	NA	TRBJ1-2	TRBD1	TGTGCCAGCAGCTCGCTGGGACAGAACAACTATGGCTACACCTTC	CASSSLGQNNYGYTF
TRBV20-1	NA	TRBJ1-1	NA	TGCAGTGCTAGGGTTACCACTGAAGCTTTCTTT	CSARVTTEAFF
TRBV4-3	NA	TRBJ2-5	NA	TGCGCCAGCAGCCAAGACAGGTTTGGAAATGAGCAGTACTTC	CASSQDRFGNEQYF
TRBV21-1	NA	TRBJ2-7	NA	TGTGCCAGCAGCATGGGAGACAGGGCGTCCTCCTACGAGCAGTACTTC	CASSMGDRASSYEQYF
TRBV6-5	NA	TRBJ1-5	TRBD1	TGTGCCAGCAGTTACGGGGCAGGGGGCGTGCATCAGCCCCAGCATTTT	CASSYGAGGVHQPQHF
TRBV28	few	TRBJ2-1	NA	TGTGCCAGCAGCTCAAGACTAGAGGGTGAGCAGTTCTTC	CASSSRLEGEQFF
TRBV12-3/TRBV12-4	NA	TRBJ2-1	NA	TGTGCCAGCAGTTTTGAGATGGATAGGGGTTACAATGAGCAGTTCTTC	CASSFEMDRGYNEQFF
TRBV28	NA	TRBJ2-5	NA	TGTGCCAGCAGCAAAATGGGGCGGGTGGAGCGGGCCCAGTACTTC	CASSKMGRVERAQYF
TRBV5-1	NA	TRBJ2-3	NA	TGCGCCAGCAGCTTGGGGCTCCAACAGCACACAGATACGCAGTATTTT	CASSLGLQQHTDTQYF
TRBV6-1	once	TRBJ2-1	NA	TGTGCCAGCAGTGAATGGTCAGTTTCATACAATGAGCAGTTCTTC	CASSEWSVSYNEQFF
TRBV7-2	NA	TRBJ1-5	NA	TGTGCCAGCAGCTTAGAGTCAGGGGCCAATCAGCCCCAGCATTTT	CASSLESGANQPQHF
TRBV7-9	few	TRBJ1-2	NA	TGTGCCAGCAGCCACCGACAAGAGATATATGAGGGCTACACCTTC	CASSHRQEIYEGYTF
TRBV6-1	few	TRBJ2-5	NA	TGTGCCAGCAGTGAACAAACGGGACTCGGAGAGACCCAGTACTTC	CASSEQTGLGETQYF
TRBV5-1	NA	TRBJ1-3	NA	TGCGCCAGCAGTAACGGTTTTGGAAACACCATATATTTT	CASSNGFGNTIYF
TRBV11-2	NA	TRBJ1-5	TRBD1	TGTGCCAGCAGTTCAGGACAGGGGGGAGAGCCCCAGCATTTT	CASSSGQGGEPQHF
TRBV12-3/TRBV12-4	NA	TRBJ2-7	TRBD1	TGTGCCAGCAGTTTAGGGACAGGGGACCAGAGCTCCTACAATGAGCAGTACTTC	CASSLGTGDQSSYNEQYF
TRBV3-1	NA	TRBJ2-7	NA	TGTGCCAGCAGCCACCGGGACCATCCCTACGAGCAGTACTTC	CASSHRDHPYEQYF
TRBV7-6	NA	TRBJ1-4	NA	TGTGCCAGCAGCTCAAACTCTTTCGGACAGTTAGGGGAAAAACTGTTTTTT	CASSSNSFGQLGEKLFF
TRBV2	NA	TRBJ2-2	TRBD1	TGTGCCAGCGCAGGACAGGGGGGACCCGGGGAGCTGTTTTTT	CASAGQGGPGELFF
TRBV7-9	NA	TRBJ2-4	NA	TGTGCCAGCAGCCTGTCCGGACAGCCGACTAAGGAGCAGTACTTC	CASSLSGQPTKEQYF
TRBV12-3/TRBV12-4	NA	TRBJ2-2	TRBD1	TGTGCCAGCAGGAACAGGGGGCAAAACACCGGGGAGCTGTTTTTT	CASRNRGQNTGELFF
TRBV28	once	TRBJ2-1	TRBD2	TGTGCCAGCAGGGGGGCCGGGACTAGCTCCTACAATGAGCAGTTCTTC	CASRGAGTSSYNEQFF
TRBV12-3/TRBV12-4	NA	TRBJ2-4	NA	TGTGCCAGCAGAACAGGGATCCTAGCCAAAAACATTCAGTACTTC	CASRTGILAKNIQYF
TRBV15	NA	TRBJ2-5	NA	TGTGCCACCAGCGCCGCGGAGACCCAGTACTTC	CATSAAETQYF